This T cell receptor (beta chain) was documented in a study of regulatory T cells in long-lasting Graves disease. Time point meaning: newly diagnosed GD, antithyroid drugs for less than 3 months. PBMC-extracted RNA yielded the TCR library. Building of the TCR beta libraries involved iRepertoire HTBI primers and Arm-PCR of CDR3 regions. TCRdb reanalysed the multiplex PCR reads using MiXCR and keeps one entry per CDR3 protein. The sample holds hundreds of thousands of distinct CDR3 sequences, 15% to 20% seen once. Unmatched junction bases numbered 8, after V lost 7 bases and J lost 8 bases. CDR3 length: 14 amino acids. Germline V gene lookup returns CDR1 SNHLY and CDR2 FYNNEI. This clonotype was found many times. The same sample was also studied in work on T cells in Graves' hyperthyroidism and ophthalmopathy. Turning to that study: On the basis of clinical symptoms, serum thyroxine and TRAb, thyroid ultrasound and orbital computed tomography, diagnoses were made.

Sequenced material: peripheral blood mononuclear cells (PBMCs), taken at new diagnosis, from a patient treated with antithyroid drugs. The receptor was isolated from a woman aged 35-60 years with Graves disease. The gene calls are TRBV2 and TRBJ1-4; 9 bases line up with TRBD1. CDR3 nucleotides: TGTGCCAGCAACGCCGGGACAGGGAACGAAAAACTGTTTTTT. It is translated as CASNAGTGNEKLFF. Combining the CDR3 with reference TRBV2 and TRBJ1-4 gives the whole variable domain EPEVTQTPSHQVTQMGQEVILRCVPISNHLYFYWYRQILGQKVEFLVSFYNNEISEKSEIFDDQFSVERPDGSNFTLKIRSTKLEDSAMYFCASNAGTGNEKLFFGSGTQLSVL.